The 6 T cell receptor beta chains below come from one sample, sequenced in a study of a mutant IDH1 vaccine in newly diagnosed glioma (dated by TCRdb to the early 2020s). For these TCRs, the target antigens are not known. The sample's time point, from its label and the paper: week 23, last vaccination. A 20-mer mutant IDH1 peptide at 300 micrograms in Montanide made up each vaccine dose, which was injected subcutaneously together with topical imiquimod. Library preparation employed the immunoSEQ multiplex PCR assay. In its TCRdb copy, this immuneACCESS table keeps in-frame sequences only and misses some clones. Where compared with another copy, unresolved V genes explain less than half of these, and the others have no known cause. This sample is represented by tens of thousands of clones; about four fifths of them were singletons. 6.2% of the sample comes from the top ten. The material sequenced was PBMCs, taken from a glioma patient whose treatment included an IDH1 peptide vaccine. These receptors were collected from a middle-aged man with glioma.

V gene TRBV6-1 combines with J gene TRBJ1-1; D might be TRBD1 (5 bases). Germline lookup yields CDR1 MNHNS and CDR2 SASEGT. The CDR3 totals 14 residues. V was trimmed by 6 bases and J by 5 bases, leaving 16 bases between them. The CDR3 loop reads CASRRGTEGTEAFF. The CDR3 DNA reads as TGTGCCAGCAGAAGAGGGACCGAGGGAACTGAAGCTTTCTTT.

The chain links TRBV4-1 to TRBJ1-5; D call uncertain. V lost 0 bases to trimming and J lost 7 bases, with 16 bases between them. This CDR3 has 16 amino acids. Germline V gene sequence: CDR1 MGHRA, CDR2 YSYEKL. The CDR3 region is CASSQEGGGLEQPQHF. The CDR3 coding sequence is TGCGCCAGCAGCCAAGAAGGAGGAGGACTCGAGCAGCCCCAGCATTTT.

V and J are TRBV5-4 and TRBJ2-5, with 8 positions matching TRBD1. Per the germline V gene, CDR1 is SGHNT and CDR2 is YYREEE (reference sequence). With V trimmed by 4 bases and J by 4 bases, 6 bases remained unmatched. The CDR3 is 14 amino acids. The CDR3 sequence is CASSLGQGRETQYF. The CDR3 DNA sequence: TGTGCCAGCAGCCTTGGACAGGGTCGAGAGACCCAGTACTTC.

V usage is TRBV6-6 and J usage is TRBJ1-3, with TRBD1 matching over 9 bases. After removal of 6 bases from V and 10 bases from J, the junction contained 7 bases not matched to a gene. The germline V gene encodes CDR1 MNHNY and CDR2 SVGAGI (reference sequence). The CDR3 is 13 residues long. The CDR3 DNA reads as TGTGCCAGCAGCCCCGGGACAGGGACGACCATATATTTT. Residues: CASSPGTGTTIYF.

The chain joins TRBV6-5 to TRBJ2-5; a weak D match, TRBD1 (5 bases). V dropped 5 bases and J dropped 1 base, with 14 bases sitting between them. Per germline, CDR1 MNHEY and CDR2 SVGAGI. The CDR3 is made up of 15 amino acids. The CDR3 DNA reads TGTGCCAGCAGTAGGACATCCGGCCCCCAAGAGACCCAGTACTTC. This encodes CASSRTSGPQETQYF.

The J gene is TRBJ2-1, the V gene TRBV29-1; TRBD1 might be the D (5 bases). Germline CDR1 is SQVTM and CDR2 is ANQGSEA. This CDR3 has 14 residues. V was trimmed by 4 bases and J by 3 bases, leaving 13 bases between them. The CDR3 sequence: CSVGARADYNEQFF. CDR3 coding DNA: TGCAGCGTTGGGGCCAGGGCAGACTACAATGAGCAGTTCTTC.